This T cell receptor beta chain was profiled in a study of cytomegalovirus exposure and HLA in healthy donors. Looking at the study overall: Some 85 million unique TCRs, all from HLA-typed donors, were included in an early release of the data.

A multiplex PCR was run with 60 Vbeta primers and 13 Jbeta primers. TCRdb's copy holds only in-frame clones and misses some; the assay was immunoSEQ multiplex PCR. The sample shows 150,000 to 190,000 clones, approximately 81% of them seen only once. This CDR3 spans 16 amino acids. With 1 base clipped from V and 10 bases from J, the junction kept 16 bases outside the gene matches. The germline V gene encodes CDR1 LGHNA and CDR2 YSLEER. As regards this clone: Its antigen remains unknown.

Study-wide results and caveats: The authors confirmed in vitro that three CMV-associated chains were specific for CMV antigens. About 150 TCR beta chains were listed as cytomegalovirus-associated. Donors belonging to an Asian-associated ancestry cluster reportedly showed fewer N-insertions in productive TCRs than the approximately 670-donor mean, according to what a later analysis found.

The sequence was obtained from a man aged 18 to 35 in good health and CMV-seronegative. The rearrangement uses TRBV4-3 and TRBJ2-7; TRBD1 agrees at 7 bases. Input material: PBMCs. CDR3 bases: TGCGCCAGCAGCCAAGGGATCCCGGGACAGCGAAAACCCCAGTACTTC. Translated: CASSQGIPGQRKPQYF.